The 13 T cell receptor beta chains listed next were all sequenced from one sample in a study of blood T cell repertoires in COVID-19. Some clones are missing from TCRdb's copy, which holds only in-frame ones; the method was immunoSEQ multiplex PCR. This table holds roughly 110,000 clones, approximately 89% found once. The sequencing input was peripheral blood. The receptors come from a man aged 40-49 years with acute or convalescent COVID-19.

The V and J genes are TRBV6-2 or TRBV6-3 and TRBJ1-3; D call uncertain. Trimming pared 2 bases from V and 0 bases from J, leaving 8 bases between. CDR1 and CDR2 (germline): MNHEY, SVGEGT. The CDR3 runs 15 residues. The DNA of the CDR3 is TGTGCCAGCAGTTACCCGGAGAGCTCTGGAAACACCATATATTTT. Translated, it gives CASSYPESSGNTIYF.

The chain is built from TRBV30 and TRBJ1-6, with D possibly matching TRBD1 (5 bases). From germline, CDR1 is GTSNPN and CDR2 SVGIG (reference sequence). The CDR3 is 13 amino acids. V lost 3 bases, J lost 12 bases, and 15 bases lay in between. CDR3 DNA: TGTGCCTGGAGCCCTGCCACAGGCCTACCCCTCCACTTT. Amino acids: CAWSPATGLPLHF.

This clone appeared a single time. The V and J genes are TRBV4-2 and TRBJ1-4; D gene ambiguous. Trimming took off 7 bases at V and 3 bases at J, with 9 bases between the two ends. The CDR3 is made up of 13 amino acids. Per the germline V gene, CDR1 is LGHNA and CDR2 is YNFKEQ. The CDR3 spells CASTNSANEKLFF. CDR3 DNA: TGTGCCAGCACGAACAGTGCTAATGAAAAACTGTTTTTT.

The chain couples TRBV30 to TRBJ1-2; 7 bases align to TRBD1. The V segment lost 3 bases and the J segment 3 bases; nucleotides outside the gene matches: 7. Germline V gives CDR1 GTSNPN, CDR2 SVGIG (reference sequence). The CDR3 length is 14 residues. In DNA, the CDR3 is TGTGCCTGGAGGAACACCGGGACAGACTATGGCTACACCTTC. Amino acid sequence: CAWRNTGTDYGYTF.

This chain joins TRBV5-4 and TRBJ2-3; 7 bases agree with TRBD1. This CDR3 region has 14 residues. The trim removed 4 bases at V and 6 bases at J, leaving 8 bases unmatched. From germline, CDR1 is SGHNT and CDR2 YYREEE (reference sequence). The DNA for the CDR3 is TGTGCCAGCAGCCTACAAGACAGGGTTGATACGCAGTATTTT. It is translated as CASSLQDRVDTQYF.

The CDR3 is CASSLNPGENTEAFF. CDR3 coding DNA: TGTGCCAGCAGCTTAAACCCGGGAGAAAACACTGAAGCTTTCTTT. The chain is built from TRBV7-6 and TRBJ1-1; D is unresolved. Trimming cost V 2 bases and J 2 bases, with 12 bases left between them. This CDR3 contains 15 residues. CDR1 SGHVS and CDR2 FNYEAQ come from the germline V gene.

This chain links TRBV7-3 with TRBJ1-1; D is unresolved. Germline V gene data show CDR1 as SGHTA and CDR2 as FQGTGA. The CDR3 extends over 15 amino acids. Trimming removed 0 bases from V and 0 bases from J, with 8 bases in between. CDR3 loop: CASSLTAGMNTEAFF. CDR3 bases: TGTGCCAGCAGCTTAACGGCGGGAATGAACACTGAAGCTTTCTTT.

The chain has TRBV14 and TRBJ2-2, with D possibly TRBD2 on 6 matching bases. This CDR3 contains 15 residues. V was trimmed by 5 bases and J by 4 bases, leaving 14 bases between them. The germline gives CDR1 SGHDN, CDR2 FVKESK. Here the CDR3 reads CASSNGLPATGELFF. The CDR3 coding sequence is TGTGCCAGCAGCAATGGACTACCCGCCACCGGGGAGCTGTTTTTT.

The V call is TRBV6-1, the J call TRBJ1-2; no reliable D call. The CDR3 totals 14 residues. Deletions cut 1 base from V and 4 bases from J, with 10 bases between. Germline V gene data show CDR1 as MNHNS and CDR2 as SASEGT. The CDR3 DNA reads TGTGCCAGCAGTGAAGGGCCGGGTAGCTATGGCTACACCTTC. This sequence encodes CASSEGPGSYGYTF.

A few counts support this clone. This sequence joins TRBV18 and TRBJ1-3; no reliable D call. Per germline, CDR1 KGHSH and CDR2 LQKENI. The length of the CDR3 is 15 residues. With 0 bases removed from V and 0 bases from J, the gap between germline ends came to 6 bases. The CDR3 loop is CASSPPSTSGNTIYF. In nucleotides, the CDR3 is TGTGCCAGCTCACCACCGAGTACCTCTGGAAACACCATATATTTT.

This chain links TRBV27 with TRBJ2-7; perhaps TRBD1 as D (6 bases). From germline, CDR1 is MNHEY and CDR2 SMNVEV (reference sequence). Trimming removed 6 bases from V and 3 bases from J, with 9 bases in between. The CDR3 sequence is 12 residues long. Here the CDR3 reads CASSGTIYEQYF. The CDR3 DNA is TGTGCCAGCAGCGGGACAATCTACGAGCAGTACTTC.

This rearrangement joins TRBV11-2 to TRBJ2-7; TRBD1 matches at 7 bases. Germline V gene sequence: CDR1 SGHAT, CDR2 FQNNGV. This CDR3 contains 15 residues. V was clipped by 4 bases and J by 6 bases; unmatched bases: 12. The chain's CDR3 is CASSSRDRSLGEQYF. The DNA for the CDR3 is TGTGCCAGCAGCTCCCGGGACAGATCCCTTGGCGAGCAGTACTTC.

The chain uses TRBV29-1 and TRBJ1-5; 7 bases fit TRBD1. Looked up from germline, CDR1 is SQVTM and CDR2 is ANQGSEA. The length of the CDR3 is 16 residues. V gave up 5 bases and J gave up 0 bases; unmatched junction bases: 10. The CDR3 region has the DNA TGCAGCGTTCTCCCTGAGACAGGGATTAGCAATCAGCCCCAGCATTTT. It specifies CSVLPETGISNQPQHF.